These 19 T cell receptor beta chains originate from one sample sequenced in a study of cytomegalovirus exposure and HLA in healthy donors. With 60 Vbeta and 13 Jbeta primers, the PCR was carried out. Clones were sequenced by immunoSEQ multiplex PCR, and TCRdb holds only the in-frame ones, with some missing. Of 100,000 or so clones listed, about 80% are singletons. Specimen: PBMCs. The receptor set was obtained from a woman aged 40 to 50 in good health and CMV-seronegative.

This clone was detected once. The chain carries TRBV6-5 and TRBJ1-3, with D maybe TRBD1 (6 bases). The CDR3 length is 14 residues. Germline V gene data show CDR1 as MNHEY and CDR2 as SVGAGI. Trimming took off 6 bases at V and 0 bases at J, with 9 bases between the two ends. For the CDR3, the DNA is TGTGCCAGCAGGGACAGAGACTCTGGAAACACCATATATTTT. The encoded protein is CASRDRDSGNTIYF.

The chain joins TRBV5-4 to TRBJ2-7; 9 nucleotides match TRBD1. The V gene end was trimmed by 3 bases and the J gene end by 6 bases; junction bases not matched to a gene: 13. The CDR3 has 16 residues. Germline values: CDR1 SGHNT, CDR2 YYREEE (reference sequence). CDR3 in amino acids: CASSSPQGQGRSEQYF. The CDR3, as DNA: TGTGCCAGCAGCTCCCCCCAGGGACAGGGTAGGTCCGAGCAGTACTTC.

This clone has only a few counts. This chain uses TRBV5-5 with TRBJ1-5; a possible D gene is TRBD1 (5 bases). Trimming shortened V by 3 bases and J by 2 bases, and 9 bases separated the two germline ends. Germline lookup yields CDR1 SGHKS and CDR2 YYEKEE (reference sequence). The CDR3 spans 14 residues. CDR3 region: CASSWGDGNQPQHF. In DNA form, the CDR3 reads TGTGCCAGCAGCTGGGGGGACGGCAATCAGCCCCAGCATTTT.

The genes are TRBV19 and TRBJ2-7; 7 nucleotides align to TRBD1. CDR1 and CDR2 from the germline V gene are LNHDA and SQIVND (reference sequence). CDR3 length equals 15 residues. V lost 3 bases and J lost 5; bases outside the gene matches: 10. CDR3 amino acids: CASSINRGPGDEQYF. CDR3 in DNA: TGTGCCAGTAGTATCAACAGGGGCCCCGGGGACGAGCAGTACTTC. Full variable domain (outside the CDR3, taken from reference TRBV19 and TRBJ2-7): DGGITQSPKYLFRKEGQNVTLSCEQNLNHDAMYWYRQDPGQGLRLIYYSQIVNDFQKGDIAEGYSVSREKKESFPLTVTSAQKNPTAFYLCASSINRGPGDEQYFGPGTRLTVT.

The CDR3, as DNA: TGTGCCAGTAGTAGGGGGCCCGCGGCCCAGCATTTT. This sequence encodes CASSRGPAAQHF. The chain has TRBV19 and TRBJ1-5, with D possibly TRBD1 on 6 matching bases. The V gene's germline CDR1 is LNHDA and CDR2 SQIVND (reference sequence). The germline V and J ends were trimmed by 4 bases and 11 bases, with 12 bases remaining between them. This CDR3 has 12 amino acids.

V and J are TRBV7-6 and TRBJ1-6; D not resolved. The V gene lost 3 bases and the J gene lost 7 bases, with 19 bases spanning the gap. The CDR3 spans 17 residues. Germline CDR1 and CDR2: SGHVS and FNYEAQ. CDR3 residues: CASSFGRFSAGNSPLHF. The CDR3, as DNA: TGTGCCAGCAGCTTCGGGAGGTTCTCTGCAGGAAATTCACCCCTCCACTTT.

The chain combines TRBV29-1 with TRBJ1-5, with TRBD1 matching over 10 bases. Germline loops: CDR1 SQVTM, CDR2 ANQGSEA. Trimming took 7 bases from V and 2 from J; bases not matched to a gene: 8. The CDR3 is 15 amino acids. This CDR3 reads CSGAGDRGCNQPQHF. The DNA of the CDR3 is TGCAGCGGGGCTGGGGACAGGGGTTGCAATCAGCCCCAGCATTTT.

V gene TRBV19 combines with J gene TRBJ1-1; TRBD1 is a possible D gene (6 bases). Trimming took off 2 bases at V and 2 bases at J, with 12 bases between the two ends. Germline CDR1 is LNHDA and CDR2 is SQIVND (reference sequence). This CDR3 region has 15 residues. CDR3 sequence (DNA): TGTGCCAGTAGTATAAGGGGGACCGTAAACACTGAAGCTTTCTTT. It codes for CASSIRGTVNTEAFF.

The V and J genes are TRBV15 and TRBJ2-1; tentative D call: TRBD1 (6 bases). V was clipped by 2 bases and J by 4 bases, with 18 bases between them. The germline gives CDR1 LNHNV, CDR2 YYDKDF (reference sequence). The CDR3 consists of 17 residues. The CDR3 sequence is CATSRMRTVAAYNEQFF. CDR3 coding DNA: TGTGCCACCAGCAGAATGCGGACAGTGGCTGCATACAATGAGCAGTTCTTC.

The chain couples TRBV5-1 to TRBJ2-3, with D perhaps matching TRBD2 (6 bases). Germline lookup yields CDR1 SGHRS and CDR2 YFSETQ. The V end lost 2 bases, the J end lost 4 bases, and 11 bases lay between the germline ends. The CDR3 loop spans 14 amino acids. The CDR3 reads CASSFRGIPDTQYF. As DNA, the CDR3 is TGCGCCAGCAGCTTCCGGGGGATCCCAGATACGCAGTATTTT.

V gene TRBV6-1 combines with J gene TRBJ1-1, with 7 positions matching TRBD1. CDR1 MNHNS and CDR2 SASEGT come from the germline V gene. The J segment lost 8 bases and the V segment lost 1 base, leaving 4 bases of the junction unmatched. The CDR3 is 13 residues long. CDR3 sequence (DNA): TGTGCCAGCAGTGAAGGAGGACAGGAGGAAGCTTTCTTT. The encoded protein is CASSEGGQEEAFF.

The J gene is TRBJ1-6, the V gene TRBV30, with 10 bases matching TRBD1. Germline loops: CDR1 GTSNPN, CDR2 SVGIG (reference sequence). CDR3 length: 14 residues. V was pared by 4 bases and J by 7 bases, with 4 bases of the junction left unmatched. CDR3 loop: CAWTLGQGNSPLHF. CDR3 DNA sequence: TGTGCCTGGACCTTGGGACAGGGGAATTCACCCCTCCACTTT.

For the CDR3, the DNA is TGTGCCAGCAGCTTAGCAAGCCCGGGTAGCGTTAGGAGTGATTCACCCCTCCACTTT. Translation gives CASSLASPGSVRSDSPLHF. The chain has TRBV7-8 and TRBJ1-6; D is undetermined. The CDR3 has 19 amino acids. The V end was cut by 0 bases, the J end by 8 bases, with 23 bases between. Per germline, CDR1 SGHVS and CDR2 FQNEAQ.

This chain joins TRBV30 and TRBJ2-3; TRBD2 is a possible D gene (5 bases). V lost 0 bases and J 3 bases, leaving 16 bases between the germline ends. Germline CDR1 is GTSNPN and CDR2 is SVGIG (reference sequence). The CDR3 runs to 16 residues. The CDR3 DNA reads TGTGCCTGGAGTGTAGCCTCGGGAATTGGGACAGATACGCAGTATTTT. Translation: CAWSVASGIGTDTQYF.

This clone was observed once. The chain couples TRBV19 to TRBJ2-7; 10 bases are shared with TRBD1. Trimming cost V 4 bases and J 4 bases; bases outside gene matches: 10. Germline-derived CDR1 and CDR2 are LNHDA and SQIVND (reference sequence). CDR3 length: 16 amino acids. Here the CDR3 reads CASSTTGQGTPYEQYF. CDR3 DNA: TGTGCCAGTAGTACCACGGGACAGGGGACCCCTTACGAGCAGTACTTC.

This chain connects TRBV27 to TRBJ1-2; a possible D gene is TRBD1 (6 bases). Per the germline V gene, CDR1 is MNHEY and CDR2 is SMNVEV (reference sequence). The CDR3 runs to 15 residues. V gave up 6 bases and J gave up 4 bases, with 18 bases separating them. CDR3 DNA: TGTGCCAGCAGACGGACCAGGACAGAGAGCTATGGCTACACCTTC. It yields the protein CASRRTRTESYGYTF.

This clone showed up just once. The chain has TRBV30 and TRBJ2-7, with TRBD2 matching over 16 bases. The trim removed 4 bases at V and 7 bases at J, leaving 22 bases unmatched. CDR3 length: 20 residues. Germline V CDR1 and CDR2: GTSNPN, SVGIG (reference sequence). As DNA, the CDR3 is TGTGCCTGGATCGCCCCCCCGGGACTAGCGGGGGGGGGTCCGGTGAGGGAGCAGTACTTC. Encoded protein: CAWIAPPGLAGGGPVREQYF.

V and J are TRBV18 and TRBJ1-1, with D maybe TRBD1 (5 bases). This CDR3 comprises 13 residues. Germline V gene sequence: CDR1 KGHSH, CDR2 LQKENI. The V end lost 3 bases, the J end lost 5 bases, and 10 bases lay between the germline ends. The CDR3 coding sequence is TGTGCCAGCTCACCGGGGGGGGAAACTGAAGCTTTCTTT. This sequence encodes CASSPGGETEAFF. Looking up the rest from reference TRBV18 and TRBJ1-1 gives the full variable domain: NAGVMQNPRHLVRRRGQEARLRCSPMKGHSHVYWYRQLPEEGLKFMVYLQKENIIDESGMPKERFSAEFPKEGPSILRIQQVVRGDSAAYFCASSPGGETEAFFGQGTRLTVV.

The genes are TRBV4-1 and TRBJ1-6; D is uncertain. This CDR3 is built from 18 residues. Trimming cost V 0 bases and J 0 bases, with 12 bases left between them. From germline, CDR1 is MGHRA and CDR2 YSYEKL. The CDR3 DNA reads as TGCGCCAGCAGCCAAGAAATGAGAGGGAGCTCCTATAATTCACCCCTCCACTTT. Its protein is CASSQEMRGSSYNSPLHF.